This T cell receptor beta chain was obtained from a study of control samples from healthy donors and cancer patients. Profiling relied on immunoSEQ multiplex PCR, and the TCRdb table lists in-frame clones only, not all of them. The table shows about 100,000 clones, with roughly 80% occurring only once. The CDR3 consists of 13 residues. Germline loops: CDR1 MNHEY, CDR2 SVGAGI. Trimming removed 2 bases from V and 13 bases from J, with 17 bases in between. The TCR comes from a man aged 25 to 45 in good health. The specimen sequenced was blood. The chain links TRBV6-5 to TRBJ1-2; D not resolved. The DNA of the CDR3 is TGTGCCAGCAGTTACCTCTACAGCCCTGAACGCACCTTC. Translation gives CASSYLYSPERTF.